A selection of T cell receptor beta chains follows, all from one sample in a study of PD-L1 blockade in urothelial cancer. The repertoire was sequenced with immunoSEQ multiplex PCR; TCRdb's copy has only in-frame clones and lacks some. Found here are 35,000 or so clones, about a third of them singletons; the top ten hold around 10%. The starting material was tumor tissue, obtained before atezolizumab (anti-PD-L1) treatment. The receptors were sampled from a man between 60 and 75 years old with urothelial cancer. The CDR3 runs from the conserved cysteine through the conserved F or W. A D gene is named only where the DNA matches it firmly. The size entry is marked missing in some rows and otherwise reads once, few, many or a size class.

D: TRBD2; J: TRBJ2-1; size: .; V: TRBV18; DNA: TGTGCCAGCTCACCAATGGCGGGAGGCTCCAATGAGCAGTTCTTC; CDR3: CASSPMAGGSNEQFF
D: .; J: TRBJ2-1; size: .; V: TRBV6-7; DNA: TGTGCCAGCTCCGCGGGCCACAATGAGCAGTTCTTC; CDR3: CASSAGHNEQFF
D: TRBD1; J: TRBJ2-6; size: .; V: TRBV9; DNA: TGTGCCAGCAGCGTGATAAGACAGGGGAGGTCTGGGGCCAACGTCCTGACTTTC; CDR3: CASSVIRQGRSGANVLTF
D: .; J: TRBJ2-7; size: .; V: TRBV14; DNA: TGTGCCAGCAGCCAAGGCCAGTTTCTCGAGCAGTACTTC; CDR3: CASSQGQFLEQYF
D: .; J: TRBJ1-2; size: .; V: TRBV18; DNA: TGTGCCAGCTCACCACCTACAGTGACGTCTAACTATGGCTACACCTTC; CDR3: CASSPPTVTSNYGYTF
D: TRBD1; J: TRBJ1-2; size: few; V: TRBV5-1; DNA: TGCGCCAGCAGCTTCCAAGGGGGCTTCTCCTATGGCTACACCTTC; CDR3: CASSFQGGFSYGYTF
D: .; J: TRBJ2-3; size: .; V: TRBV18; DNA: TGTGCCAGCTCGCCGTTTGGGATGACTACAGATACGCAGTATTTT; CDR3: CASSPFGMTTDTQYF
D: .; J: TRBJ1-1; size: few; V: TRBV5-1; DNA: TGCGCCAGCAGCCTAGCGCCGAGGGACACCAACCCGAACACTGAAGCTTTCTTT; CDR3: CASSLAPRDTNPNTEAFF
D: .; J: TRBJ2-7; size: .; V: TRBV28; DNA: TGTGCCAGCCAATTGTCGGGGGAATACCTACGCAAGCAGTACTTC; CDR3: CASQLSGEYLRKQYF
D: .; J: TRBJ1-2; size: few; V: TRBV28; DNA: TGTGCCAGCAGTAGGGACGAAGTGGGTGGCTACACCTTC; CDR3: CASSRDEVGGYTF